This TCR beta chain was observed in a study of T-cell reconstitution after alpha-beta-depleted transplantation in children. Study-level results: Expanded clones from the graft, numbering several hundred, reportedly supplied alpha-beta T cells about two months after transplant. Newly generated T cells supplied most T-cell counts and diversity one year post-transplant. Some patients' high day-60 TCRbeta diversity was traced to surviving recipient T cells and thymic progenitors.

The CDR3 contains 14 residues. CDR1 MNHNS and CDR2 SASEGT come from the germline V gene. Trimming pared 0 bases from V and 8 bases from J, leaving 13 bases between. This sample's TCRbeta library carried unique molecular identifier barcodes. TCRdb recomputed calls from the PCR reads with MiXCR, one row per CDR3 protein. This sample yields about 250,000 distinct CDR3 sequences, of which approximately 24% are seen a single time; around 4.8% belongs to the top ten. For this clonotype: What it recognizes is unknown.

The chain is built from TRBV6-1 and TRBJ1-2; the D is unclear. This specimen consisted of PBMCs, mostly from graft donor cells, obtained 360 days after TCRalphabeta/CD19-depleted stem cell transplant. The sequence was obtained from a female patient between 2 and 15 years old who had a stem cell transplant for congenital amegakaryocytic thrombocytopenia, so the T cells may come from the graft donor. CDR3 region: CASSEALLSGGYTF. In DNA, the CDR3 is TGTGCCAGCAGTGAAGCGCTCCTGAGCGGGGGCTACACCTTC.